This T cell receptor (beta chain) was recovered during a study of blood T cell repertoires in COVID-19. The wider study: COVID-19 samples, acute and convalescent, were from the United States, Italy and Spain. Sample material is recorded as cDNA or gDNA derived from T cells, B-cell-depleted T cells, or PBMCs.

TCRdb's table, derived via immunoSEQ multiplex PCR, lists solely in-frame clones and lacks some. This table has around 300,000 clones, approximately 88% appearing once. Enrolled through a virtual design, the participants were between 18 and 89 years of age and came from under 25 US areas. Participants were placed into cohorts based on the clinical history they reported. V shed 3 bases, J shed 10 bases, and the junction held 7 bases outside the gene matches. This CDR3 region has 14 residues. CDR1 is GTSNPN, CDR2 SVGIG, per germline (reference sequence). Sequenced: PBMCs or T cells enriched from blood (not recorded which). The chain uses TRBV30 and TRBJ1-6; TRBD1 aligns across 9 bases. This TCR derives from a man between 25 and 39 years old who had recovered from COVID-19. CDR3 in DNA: TGTGCCTGGAGCGCCGGGACAGGGTGGTCACCCCTCCACTTT. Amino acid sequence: CAWSAGTGWSPLHF.